The clone carrying this T cell receptor beta chain showed up many times. Its target is unknown. The study amplified TCR beta CDR3 regions using RNA transcripts. An opening RT-PCR round employed HTBI primers and preceded a second-round multiplex PCR. TCRdb redid the calling of the multiplex PCR reads with MiXCR, one entry per CDR3 protein. The sample shows roughly 1.1 million distinct CDR3 sequences, about two fifths of them seen only once. This record comes from a study of Graves' ophthalmopathy and Graves' hyperthyroidism. Study information: Stable hyperthyroidism denotes an absence of ophthalmopathy throughout 18 months of follow-up. Study results and limitations: Most thyroid clonotypes expanded beyond 0.001 frequency were also found in blood. With a specificity of 72.22% and a sensitivity of more than 65%, the model predicted ophthalmopathy progression.

Germline assignment: CDR1 SEHNR and CDR2 FQNEAQ (reference sequence). After removal of 6 bases from V and 4 bases from J, the junction contained 12 bases not matched to a gene. The CDR3 covers 17 residues. Eligible hyperthyroidism cases comprised new diagnoses of under 2 months' duration in individuals aged 18 to 65. The sample comprised peripheral blood or thyroid tissue (not recorded which). The TCR was taken from an adult man with Graves' hyperthyroidism. This sequence joins TRBV7-9 and TRBJ2-7; 13 nucleotides match TRBD2. CDR3 protein: CASSTTDKGLAGYEQYF. For the CDR3, the DNA is TGTGCCAGCAGTACCACGGATAAGGGACTAGCGGGATACGAGCAGTACTTC. The entire variable domain, with the rest obtained from reference TRBV7-9 and TRBJ2-7, is as follows: DTGVSQNPRHKITKRGQNVTFRCDPISEHNRLYWYRQTLGQGPEFLTYFQNEAQLEKSRLLSDRFSAERPKGSFSTLEIQRTEQGDSAMYLCASSTTDKGLAGYEQYFGPGTRLTVT.